This T cell receptor (beta chain) comes out of a study of OX40 agonist ivuxolimab in advanced cancers. A remark on this clone: Antigen specificity is unknown.

Germline CDR1 is MNHEY and CDR2 is SMNVEV (reference sequence). The length of the CDR3 is 14 residues. The V end was cut by 2 bases, the J end by 6 bases, with 13 bases between. This table comes from immunoSEQ multiplex PCR, and its TCRdb copy is limited to in-frame clones, with some not included. The profile shows about 8,000 clones, around 91% of them singletons. Overall study results and limits: CD4+ and CD8+ T cells in blood underwent clonal expansion by week 6 at 0.1 to 3.0 mg/kg.

The receptor's source is an adult with an advanced solid tumor such as melanoma, head and neck, liver or kidney cancer. The material was CD4+ or CD8+ T cells sorted from blood, obtained in a trial of the OX40 agonist ivuxolimab. This rearrangement joins TRBV27 to TRBJ2-5; D not resolved. The CDR3 bases are TGTGCCAGCAGTTTAAGGGCAGGAGAACAGACCCAGTACTTC. Amino acids: CASSLRAGEQTQYF.